This paragraph reports one T cell receptor beta chain. The antigen is not known. Researchers ran the PCR with 60 Vbeta and 13 Jbeta primers. Assay: immunoSEQ multiplex PCR; the TCRdb copy retains only in-frame clones and omits some. This table lists 130,000 or so clones. V trimming: 4 bases; J trimming: 8 bases; junction bases outside the gene matches: 7. CDR1 ENHRY and CDR2 SYGVKD come from the germline V gene. The CDR3 is 14 amino acids. This record belongs to a study of cytomegalovirus exposure and HLA in healthy donors. Whole-study findings and limits: As was reported, the HLA-A and HLA-B alleles of most subjects were accurately predicted from TCR beta sequences. It was reported that the classifier diagnosed cytomegalovirus status with high specificity and sensitivity in both the original and validation cohorts. Association with HLA alleles at 0.05 false discovery rate was found for about 17,000 TCR beta sequences in a later analysis.

Sequenced input: PBMCs. This receptor was taken from a woman in her 40s in good health and CMV-seronegative. V gene TRBV10-3 combines with J gene TRBJ1-4; 7 bases align to TRBD1. CDR3 DNA: TGTGCCATCAGTGTCAGGGGGGCTGGGGAAAAACTGTTTTTT. It is translated as CAISVRGAGEKLFF.